Below, 19 T cell receptor beta chains from the same sample are listed, as sequenced in a study of T cells after yellow fever vaccination. Each CDR3 protein is one row after TCRdb ran MiXCR on the 5' RACE reads. This sample has 500,000 to 650,000 distinct CDR3 sequences, with around a sixth found just once. The sequencing used PBMCs, collected about 5 days after the first yellow fever vaccination. The receptors come from a man aged 18-30 years who received the YFV17D yellow fever vaccine.

Only a few counts were recorded for this clonotype. The CDR3 here is CASSDDLNNEQFF. CDR3 in DNA: TGCGCCAGCAGCGACGACTTGAACAATGAGCAGTTCTTC. J is TRBJ2-1 and V is TRBV5-1, with D unclear. V was trimmed by 4 bases and J by 5 bases, leaving 10 bases between them. CDR1 and CDR2 (germline): SGHRS, YFSETQ. The CDR3 length is 13 residues.

Only a few counts were recorded for this clonotype. This chain links TRBV6-2 or TRBV6-3 with TRBJ1-2; TRBD1 matches at 7 bases. Germline CDR1 reads MNHEY; CDR2 reads SVGEGT. The CDR3 consists of 15 residues. V was clipped by 0 bases and J by 4 bases; unmatched bases: 5. CDR3 loop: CASSYSAGGIYGYTF. The CDR3 DNA is TGTGCCAGCAGTTACTCGGCAGGGGGGATCTATGGCTACACCTTC.

This clonotype was counted only a few times. The gene calls are TRBV7-3 and TRBJ2-7; D is undetermined. The CDR3 loop spans 13 amino acids. The V end was cut by 2 bases, the J end by 5 bases, with 10 bases between. From germline, CDR1 is SGHTA and CDR2 FQGTGA. CDR3 protein: CASSLGPPHEQYF. CDR3 in DNA: TGTGCCAGCAGCTTAGGGCCCCCCCACGAGCAGTACTTC.

As DNA, the CDR3 is TGTGCCAGCAGTCTGGGGACAGGCCGAGACTATGGCTACACCTTC. Encoded protein: CASSLGTGRDYGYTF. The chain has TRBV27 and TRBJ1-2; 8 nucleotides line up with TRBD1. Trimming at V came to 5 bases and at J to 3 bases, leaving 8 bases not matched to a gene. Germline loops: CDR1 MNHEY, CDR2 SMNVEV (reference sequence). The CDR3 covers 15 residues.

The chain carries TRBV20-1 and TRBJ2-3; 10 bases match TRBD2. The CDR3 totals 15 residues. The V gene end was trimmed by 6 bases and the J gene end by 4 bases; junction bases not matched to a gene: 10. The germline gives CDR1 DFQATT, CDR2 SNEGSKA (reference sequence). As DNA, the CDR3 is TGCAGTGCGTCTTTAGCGGGGGGCACACCAGATACGCAGTATTTT. The encoded protein is CSASLAGGTPDTQYF.

V and J are TRBV7-6 and TRBJ2-2, with 15 bases matching TRBD2. The CDR3 sequence is 18 residues long. Trimming took 3 bases from V and 0 from J; bases not matched to a gene: 2. Germline values: CDR1 SGHVS, CDR2 FNYEAQ. DNA for the CDR3: TGTGCCAGCAGCTTGGGACTAGCGGGGGGCCCGAACACCGGGGAGCTGTTTTTT. Its translation is CASSLGLAGGPNTGELFF.

The DNA of the CDR3 is TGCAGTGCCCCTAGCGGGGGGGGGAATGAGCAGTTCTTC. Translating it yields CSAPSGGGNEQFF. V is TRBV20-1 and J is TRBJ2-1; 12 bases line up with TRBD2. V lost 6 bases and J lost 7; bases outside the gene matches: 4. Germline V CDR1 and CDR2: DFQATT, SNEGSKA (reference sequence). This CDR3 region has 13 residues.

The chain links TRBV18 to TRBJ2-7; 8 nucleotides align to TRBD1. The CDR3 loop spans 13 amino acids. After removal of 1 base from V and 6 bases from J, the junction contained 2 bases not matched to a gene. CDR1 KGHSH and CDR2 LQKENI come from the germline V gene. The CDR3 DNA reads TGTGCCAGCTCACCACGGACAGGGACCGAGCAGTACGTC. Translating gives CASSPRTGTEQYV.

In this sample, this clonotype turned up a few times. This chain connects TRBV12-5 to TRBJ2-3; D may be TRBD2 (7 bases). Germline CDR1 reads LGHNT; CDR2 reads FRNRAP. The CDR3 contains 16 residues. The V end lost 7 bases, the J end lost 2 bases, and 19 bases lay between the germline ends. In nucleotides, the CDR3 is TGTGCTAGTGCCCGGGGAGGGGGTGGGTACACAGATACGCAGTATTTT. This sequence encodes CASARGGGGYTDTQYF. Filled out from reference TRBV12-5 and TRBJ2-3, the complete variable domain reads DARVTQTPRHKVTEMGQEVTMRCQPILGHNTVFWYRQTMMQGLELLAYFRNRAPLDDSGMPKDRFSAEMPDATLATLKIQPSEPRDSAVYFCASARGGGGYTDTQYFGPGTRLTVL.

The chain joins TRBV20-1 to TRBJ1-2, with no clear D. The germline V and J ends were trimmed by 0 bases and 2 bases, with 16 bases remaining between them. Germline CDR1 is DFQATT and CDR2 is SNEGSKA (reference sequence). This CDR3 region has 16 residues. CDR3 DNA: TGCAGTGCTAGAGATTTCGGGCAGTTACAGAACTATGGCTACACCTTC. Amino acids: CSARDFGQLQNYGYTF.

Only a few counts were recorded for this clonotype. The chain carries TRBV7-9 and TRBJ1-5, with D hard to call. Per the germline V gene, CDR1 is SEHNR and CDR2 is FQNEAQ (reference sequence). The V end lost 2 bases, the J end lost 4 bases, and 12 bases lay between the germline ends. This CDR3 has 15 amino acids. The CDR3 DNA reads as TGTGCCAGCAGCTTAAGGCAGGACTTAAATCAGCCCCAGCATTTT. The encoded protein is CASSLRQDLNQPQHF.

In this sample, this clonotype turned up a few times. The chain carries TRBV7-2 and TRBJ2-2, with unresolved D. CDR1 is SGHTA, CDR2 FQGNSA, per germline. The CDR3 consists of 12 residues. The V end was cut by 7 bases, the J end by 7 bases, with 10 bases between. Written as DNA, the CDR3 is TGTGCCAGCAACCCGCCCGGCGGGGAGCTGTTTTTT. Its protein is CASNPPGGELFF.

V gene TRBV5-1 combines with J gene TRBJ2-5; no clear D gene. Germline V lookup: CDR1 SGHRS, CDR2 YFSETQ. The V end was cut by 3 bases, the J end by 3 bases, with 9 bases between. The CDR3 runs to 13 residues. CDR3 sequence reads: CASSSTVEETQYF. The CDR3 nucleotides read TGCGCCAGCAGCTCAACAGTGGAAGAGACCCAGTACTTC.

This clonotype was seen more than once but under ten times. This chain connects TRBV20-1 to TRBJ2-3; perhaps TRBD2 as D (6 bases). The germline V and J ends were trimmed by 3 bases and 1 base, with 8 bases remaining between them. The CDR3 extends over 13 amino acids. Germline CDR1 is DFQATT and CDR2 is SNEGSKA (reference sequence). The CDR3 reads CSASGTGTDTQYF. CDR3 nucleotide sequence: TGCAGTGCTAGCGGGACTGGCACAGATACGCAGTATTTT.

The chain combines TRBV11-2 with TRBJ2-2; a weak D match, TRBD2 (6 bases). CDR1 is SGHAT and CDR2 is FQNNGV in the germline V gene. V was pared by 5 bases and J by 5 bases, with 18 bases between. CDR3 length: 16 residues. CDR3 bases: TGTGCCAGCAGCAACAACGGCCGGGGGAGAACCGGGGAGCTGTTTTTT. This encodes CASSNNGRGRTGELFF.

The V gene is TRBV6-1, the J gene TRBJ1-5; D ambiguous. The CDR3 runs 12 residues. V was cut by 2 bases and J by 8 bases, with 7 bases left in between. The V gene's germline CDR1 is MNHNS and CDR2 SASEGT. CDR3 region: CASSEMGEPQHF. The CDR3 DNA reads as TGTGCCAGCAGTGAAATGGGCGAGCCCCAGCATTTT.

The chain is built from TRBV20-1 and TRBJ2-2; 8 bases agree with TRBD1. The CDR3 runs 14 residues. Germline V gene data show CDR1 as DFQATT and CDR2 as SNEGSKA (reference sequence). The trim removed 0 bases at V and 7 bases at J, leaving 4 bases unmatched. The CDR3 region is CSARDQGAGGELFF. The CDR3 nucleotides are TGCAGTGCTAGAGATCAGGGGGCCGGCGGGGAGCTGTTTTTT.

V and J are TRBV10-1 and TRBJ2-3; TRBD1 aligns across 8 bases. This CDR3 region has 14 residues. Germline loops: CDR1 WNHNN, CDR2 SYGVQD (reference sequence). With 3 bases clipped from V and 5 bases from J, the junction kept 4 bases outside the gene matches. CDR3 DNA sequence: TGCGCCAGCAGTGAAGACAGGGGTAGAGATACGCAGTATTTT. Translating gives CASSEDRGRDTQYF.

This clonotype was seen a handful of times. The chain joins TRBV29-1 to TRBJ1-2; D remains ambiguous. Germline CDR1 SQVTM, CDR2 ANQGSEA. The CDR3 is 15 amino acids. Trimming took off 4 bases at V and 7 bases at J, with 22 bases between the two ends. Here the CDR3 reads CSVGLSPPVAVGYTF. For the CDR3, the DNA is TGCAGCGTTGGACTTAGTCCACCGGTGGCGGTTGGCTACACCTTC.